The rows below give T cell receptor beta chains drawn from one sample of a study of blood T cell repertoires in COVID-19. The repertoire was sequenced with immunoSEQ multiplex PCR; TCRdb's copy has only in-frame clones and lacks some. The top ten hold roughly a tenth of the sample, which has about 200,000 clones, about 88% seen once. The sequencing input was peripheral blood. The receptors stem from a woman aged 50 to 60 with COVID-19, enrolled during active disease. Both conserved end residues are part of each CDR3. The order of the fields is CDR3 DNA, CDR3 protein, J gene, D gene, clone size, V gene. The D gene is left open where the match is weak. Clone size appears in some rows only: once, few, many, or a class for an expanded clone.

cdr3_nt: TGCAGCGTGGACAGGGATGGCTACACCTTC
cdr3_aa: CSVDRDGYTF
j_call: TRBJ1-2
d_call: TRBD1
clone_size: NA
v_call: TRBV29-1

cdr3_nt: TGCGCCAGCAGCCACAGGTCCGGGACAGAGTTTAAGGAGAAGCAGTTCTTC
cdr3_aa: CASSHRSGTEFKEKQFF
j_call: TRBJ2-1
d_call: TRBD1
clone_size: NA
v_call: TRBV4-3

cdr3_nt: TGTGCCAGCAGTTGGGGGACTTTGAACACCGGGGAGCTGTTTTTT
cdr3_aa: CASSWGTLNTGELFF
j_call: TRBJ2-2
d_call: NA
clone_size: NA
v_call: TRBV7-9

cdr3_nt: TGTGCCAGCAGCGTAGGGGGCAGGGGCCACACCTTC
cdr3_aa: CASSVGGRGHTF
j_call: TRBJ1-2
d_call: NA
clone_size: NA
v_call: TRBV9

cdr3_nt: TGTGCCAGCCGACAGGGAAGGTTCTCCTACGAGCAGTACTTC
cdr3_aa: CASRQGRFSYEQYF
j_call: TRBJ2-7
d_call: TRBD1
clone_size: NA
v_call: TRBV19

cdr3_nt: TGCGCCAGCAGCACGATATTCCGGACTAGCGGGACCCCAGATACGCAGTATTTT
cdr3_aa: CASSTIFRTSGTPDTQYF
j_call: TRBJ2-3
d_call: TRBD2
clone_size: NA
v_call: TRBV5-1

cdr3_nt: TGTGCCACCAGCAGACCCAACTCCAGGGGGACTGAAGCTTTCTTT
cdr3_aa: CATSRPNSRGTEAFF
j_call: TRBJ1-1
d_call: TRBD1
clone_size: once
v_call: TRBV15

cdr3_nt: TGTGCCAGCAGCTTAACGATGGCTAGCGGTTCTTACAATGAGCAGTTCTTC
cdr3_aa: CASSLTMASGSYNEQFF
j_call: TRBJ2-1
d_call: TRBD2
clone_size: NA
v_call: TRBV7-2

cdr3_nt: TGTGCCAGCAGCTTAGCTCCGGGACAGGGGCATGAGCAGTTCTTC
cdr3_aa: CASSLAPGQGHEQFF
j_call: TRBJ2-1
d_call: TRBD1
clone_size: NA
v_call: TRBV11-3

cdr3_nt: TGTGCCACCAGCAGAGAAGGGGCGATTTTCGTCGTTTCACCCCTCCACTTT
cdr3_aa: CATSREGAIFVVSPLHF
j_call: TRBJ1-6
d_call: NA
clone_size: NA
v_call: TRBV15

cdr3_nt: TGTGCCAGTAGCCCCGCGGGGAGCTCCTATAATTCACCCCTCCACTTT
cdr3_aa: CASSPAGSSYNSPLHF
j_call: TRBJ1-6
d_call: NA
clone_size: NA
v_call: TRBV19

cdr3_nt: TGTGCCAGCAGTCCGGGCAGGGCACAAGAGACCCAGTACTTC
cdr3_aa: CASSPGRAQETQYF
j_call: TRBJ2-5
d_call: NA
clone_size: once
v_call: TRBV6-5

cdr3_nt: TGTGCCAGCAGCTTAGGGGGACAGGGCTACGAGCAGTACTTC
cdr3_aa: CASSLGGQGYEQYF
j_call: TRBJ2-7
d_call: TRBD1
clone_size: NA
v_call: TRBV13

cdr3_nt: TGTGCCAGCAGCTCAGGGGGGAGGACCGGGGAGCTGTTTTTT
cdr3_aa: CASSSGGRTGELFF
j_call: TRBJ2-2
d_call: NA
clone_size: NA
v_call: TRBV5-6

cdr3_nt: TGCGCCAGCAGCTTCTCGGTAGGAGGGGTGAACAACTATGGCTACACCTTC
cdr3_aa: CASSFSVGGVNNYGYTF
j_call: TRBJ1-2
d_call: NA
clone_size: NA
v_call: TRBV5-1

cdr3_nt: TGTGCCAGCAGCGCCTCGGAGGATGAAGCTTTCTTT
cdr3_aa: CASSASEDEAFF
j_call: TRBJ1-1
d_call: NA
clone_size: NA
v_call: TRBV5-4

cdr3_nt: TGTGCCAGCAGCATTACTAGCGGGGGGCACAATGAGCAGTTCTTC
cdr3_aa: CASSITSGGHNEQFF
j_call: TRBJ2-1
d_call: TRBD2
clone_size: NA
v_call: TRBV9

cdr3_nt: TGTGCCAGCAGCTTTACAGGGGCCACTGAAGCTTTCTTT
cdr3_aa: CASSFTGATEAFF
j_call: TRBJ1-1
d_call: TRBD1
clone_size: NA
v_call: TRBV7-8

cdr3_nt: TGTGCCAGCAGTCCCGCCCCCGGGACAGGGGGAAGGGGCTACACCTTC
cdr3_aa: CASSPAPGTGGRGYTF
j_call: TRBJ1-2
d_call: TRBD1
clone_size: NA
v_call: TRBV27

cdr3_nt: TGTGCGGACAGGGCTACGCCGTGGGATGGCTACACCTTC
cdr3_aa: CADRATPWDGYTF
j_call: TRBJ1-2
d_call: TRBD1
clone_size: NA
v_call: TRBV6-6

cdr3_nt: TGTGCCAGCAGCCTAAGACAGGGGGCAGTAAGACAGCCCCAGCATTTT
cdr3_aa: CASSLRQGAVRQPQHF
j_call: TRBJ1-5
d_call: TRBD1
clone_size: NA
v_call: TRBV7-2

cdr3_nt: TGCGCCAGCAGCCCCCGGACAGGGGGCATGAACACTGAAGCTTTCTTT
cdr3_aa: CASSPRTGGMNTEAFF
j_call: TRBJ1-1
d_call: TRBD1
clone_size: NA
v_call: TRBV5-1

cdr3_nt: TGTGCCAGCCAAGACAGTACCTATAGCAATCAGCCCCAGCATTTT
cdr3_aa: CASQDSTYSNQPQHF
j_call: TRBJ1-5
d_call: NA
clone_size: NA
v_call: TRBV6-5

cdr3_nt: TGTGCCAGCAGCTTAGATCGACACCCGACCACTGAAGCTTTCTTT
cdr3_aa: CASSLDRHPTTEAFF
j_call: TRBJ1-1
d_call: NA
clone_size: NA
v_call: TRBV7-2

cdr3_nt: TGTGCCAGTAGCAACAGGGGGCGAGAGGAAAAACTGTTTTTT
cdr3_aa: CASSNRGREEKLFF
j_call: TRBJ1-4
d_call: TRBD1
clone_size: NA
v_call: TRBV19

cdr3_nt: TGTGCCAGCAGCTTAGACGGAACAGGCTCCTATAATTCACCCCTCCACTTT
cdr3_aa: CASSLDGTGSYNSPLHF
j_call: TRBJ1-6
d_call: NA
clone_size: NA
v_call: TRBV11-2

cdr3_nt: TGTGCCAGTAGGGGCTTTTATGGCTACACCTTC
cdr3_aa: CASRGFYGYTF
j_call: TRBJ1-2
d_call: NA
clone_size: NA
v_call: TRBV19

cdr3_nt: TGCGCCAGCAGCCAGCTACCTGTCGGGGGGGGGAGGCATACGCAGTATTTT
cdr3_aa: CASSQLPVGGGRHTQYF
j_call: TRBJ2-3
d_call: TRBD2
clone_size: NA
v_call: TRBV4-1

cdr3_nt: TGCGCCAGCAGTGGGATGGGGCAAGGGGAAAAACTGTTTTTT
cdr3_aa: CASSGMGQGEKLFF
j_call: TRBJ1-4
d_call: NA
clone_size: NA
v_call: TRBV10-2

cdr3_nt: TGTGCCAGCAGTTACTCTGGGGGGGTTAGGTACAATGAGCAGTTCTTC
cdr3_aa: CASSYSGGVRYNEQFF
j_call: TRBJ2-1
d_call: TRBD2
clone_size: NA
v_call: TRBV6-2/TRBV6-3

cdr3_nt: TGTGCCAGCAGTTCCTACCCGGCTTATCGGGCTGAAGCTTTCTTT
cdr3_aa: CASSSYPAYRAEAFF
j_call: TRBJ1-1
d_call: NA
clone_size: NA
v_call: TRBV6-2/TRBV6-3

cdr3_nt: TGTGCTAGTGGTTTAAATATGGGGCAGGAAAACGCTGAAGCTTTCTTT
cdr3_aa: CASGLNMGQENAEAFF
j_call: TRBJ1-1
d_call: NA
clone_size: NA
v_call: TRBV12-5

cdr3_nt: TGTGCCAGCAGTGAAAACCATCGGGAAAAACTGTTTTTT
cdr3_aa: CASSENHREKLFF
j_call: TRBJ1-4
d_call: NA
clone_size: NA
v_call: TRBV6-1

cdr3_nt: TGTGCCAGCAGCTTACAGGGCTACCCCTCAGCTTTCTTT
cdr3_aa: CASSLQGYPSAFF
j_call: TRBJ1-1
d_call: NA
clone_size: NA
v_call: TRBV5-4

cdr3_nt: TGTGCCAGCAGTTTCCGACAGGGGGTCAACGAGCAGTACTTC
cdr3_aa: CASSFRQGVNEQYF
j_call: TRBJ2-7
d_call: TRBD1
clone_size: NA
v_call: TRBV28

cdr3_nt: TGTGCCAGCAGTTACTCGAGGAACACCGGGGAGCTGTTTTTT
cdr3_aa: CASSYSRNTGELFF
j_call: TRBJ2-2
d_call: NA
clone_size: NA
v_call: TRBV6-2/TRBV6-3

cdr3_nt: TGTGCCAGCAGTGAAGCCCTAGTGGGGTTTGGCGGGACTAATTCACCCCTCCACTTT
cdr3_aa: CASSEALVGFGGTNSPLHF
j_call: TRBJ1-6
d_call: NA
clone_size: NA
v_call: TRBV2

cdr3_nt: TGTGCCAGCAGCGCCGACAGCCTCTCCTACAATGAGCAGTTCTTC
cdr3_aa: CASSADSLSYNEQFF
j_call: TRBJ2-1
d_call: NA
clone_size: once
v_call: TRBV9

cdr3_nt: TGTGCCAGCAGTGAAGGTGCAGGGGGCGAGGGCTATGGCTACACCTTC
cdr3_aa: CASSEGAGGEGYGYTF
j_call: TRBJ1-2
d_call: TRBD1
clone_size: NA
v_call: TRBV6-1

cdr3_nt: TGTGCCAGCAGCTTTGTAGCGGGGGGCACCGGGGAGCTGTTTTTT
cdr3_aa: CASSFVAGGTGELFF
j_call: TRBJ2-2
d_call: TRBD2
clone_size: NA
v_call: TRBV5-5

cdr3_nt: TGTGCCAGCAGTGAGACAGGGAACTCGTACGAGCAGTACTTC
cdr3_aa: CASSETGNSYEQYF
j_call: TRBJ2-7
d_call: TRBD1
clone_size: NA
v_call: TRBV6-1